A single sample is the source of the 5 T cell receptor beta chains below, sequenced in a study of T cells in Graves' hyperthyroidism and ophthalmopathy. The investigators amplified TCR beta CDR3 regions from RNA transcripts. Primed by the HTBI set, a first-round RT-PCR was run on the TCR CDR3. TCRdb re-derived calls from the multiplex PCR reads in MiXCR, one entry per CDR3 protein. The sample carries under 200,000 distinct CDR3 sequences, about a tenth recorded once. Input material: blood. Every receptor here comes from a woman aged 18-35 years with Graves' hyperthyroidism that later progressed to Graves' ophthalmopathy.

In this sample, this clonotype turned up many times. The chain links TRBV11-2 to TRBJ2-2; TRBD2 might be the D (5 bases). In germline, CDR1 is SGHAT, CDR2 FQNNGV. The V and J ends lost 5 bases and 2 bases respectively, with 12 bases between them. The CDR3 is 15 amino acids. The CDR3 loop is CASSPGGPNTGELFF. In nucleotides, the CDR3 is TGTGCCAGCAGCCCCGGCGGGCCAAACACCGGGGAGCTGTTTTTT.

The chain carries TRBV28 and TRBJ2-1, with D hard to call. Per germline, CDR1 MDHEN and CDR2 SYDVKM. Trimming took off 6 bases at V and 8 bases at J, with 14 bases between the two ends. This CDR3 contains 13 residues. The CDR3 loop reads CASRPIGSYEQFF. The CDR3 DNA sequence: TGTGCCAGCAGGCCCATTGGTAGTTATGAGCAGTTCTTC.

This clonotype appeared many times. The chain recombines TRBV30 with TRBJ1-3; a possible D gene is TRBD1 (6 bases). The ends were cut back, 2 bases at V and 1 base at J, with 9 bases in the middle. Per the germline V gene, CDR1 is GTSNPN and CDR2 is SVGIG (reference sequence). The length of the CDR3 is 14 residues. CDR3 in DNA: TGTGCCTGGAGTTTCGGACAGTCTGGAAACACCATATATTTT. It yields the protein CAWSFGQSGNTIYF.

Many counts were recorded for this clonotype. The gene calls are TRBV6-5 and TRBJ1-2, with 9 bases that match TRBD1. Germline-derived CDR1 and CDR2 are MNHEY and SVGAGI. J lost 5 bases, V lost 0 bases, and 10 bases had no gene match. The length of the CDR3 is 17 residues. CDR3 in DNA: TGTGCCAGCAGTTACTCTGGATTTAAGGGACAGGGATATGGCTACACCTTC. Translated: CASSYSGFKGQGYGYTF.

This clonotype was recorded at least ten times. This CDR3 reads CASRSGRNEQFF. The CDR3 DNA is TGTGCCAGCAGGAGCGGGAGAAATGAGCAGTTCTTC. The chain combines TRBV6-1 with TRBJ2-1, with TRBD2 matching over 8 bases. Germline CDR1 reads MNHNS; CDR2 reads SASEGT. J lost 7 bases, V lost 6 bases, and 2 bases had no gene match. The CDR3 runs to 12 residues.